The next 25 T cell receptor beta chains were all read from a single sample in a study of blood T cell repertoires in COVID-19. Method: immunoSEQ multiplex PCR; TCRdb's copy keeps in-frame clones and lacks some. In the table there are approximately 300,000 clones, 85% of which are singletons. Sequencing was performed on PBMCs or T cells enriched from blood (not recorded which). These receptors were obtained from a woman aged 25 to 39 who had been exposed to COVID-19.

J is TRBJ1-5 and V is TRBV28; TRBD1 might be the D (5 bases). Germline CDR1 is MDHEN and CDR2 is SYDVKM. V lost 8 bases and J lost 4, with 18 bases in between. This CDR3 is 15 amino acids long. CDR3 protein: CASRGPRRGNQPQHF. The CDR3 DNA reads TGTGCCAGCCGAGGCCCAAGGAGGGGTAATCAGCCCCAGCATTTT. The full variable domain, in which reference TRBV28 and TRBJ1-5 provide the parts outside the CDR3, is DVKVTQSSRYLVKRTGEKVFLECVQDMDHENMFWYRQDPGLGLRLIYFSYDVKMKEKGDIPEGYSVSREKKERFSLILESASTNQTSMYLCASRGPRRGNQPQHFGDGTRLSIL.

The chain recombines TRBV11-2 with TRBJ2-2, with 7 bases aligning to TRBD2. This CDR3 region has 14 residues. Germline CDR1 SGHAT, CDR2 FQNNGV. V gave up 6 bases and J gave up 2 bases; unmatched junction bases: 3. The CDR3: CASRGLDNTGELFF. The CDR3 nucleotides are TGTGCCAGCAGAGGACTAGATAACACCGGGGAGCTGTTTTTT.

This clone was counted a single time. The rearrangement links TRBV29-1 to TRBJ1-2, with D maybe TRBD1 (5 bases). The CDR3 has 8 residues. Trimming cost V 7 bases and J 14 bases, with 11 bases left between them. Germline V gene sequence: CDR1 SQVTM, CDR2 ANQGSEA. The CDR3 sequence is CSGGPGTF. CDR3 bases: TGCAGCGGGGGACCCGGGACCTTC.

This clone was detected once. CDR3 residues: CAWSNRVFTGELFF. CDR3 in DNA: TGTGCCTGGAGTAACAGGGTTTTTACCGGGGAGCTGTTTTTT. The chain has TRBV30 and TRBJ2-2; tentative D call: TRBD1 (6 bases). Germline V gene data show CDR1 as GTSNPN and CDR2 as SVGIG (reference sequence). CDR3 length: 14 residues. V was clipped by 2 bases and J by 5 bases, with 12 bases between them.

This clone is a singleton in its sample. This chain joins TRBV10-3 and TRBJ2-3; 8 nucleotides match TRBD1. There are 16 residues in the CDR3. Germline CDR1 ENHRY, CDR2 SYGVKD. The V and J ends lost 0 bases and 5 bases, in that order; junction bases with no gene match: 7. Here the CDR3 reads CAISESYQGAGDTQYF. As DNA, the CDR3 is TGTGCCATCAGTGAGTCATATCAGGGGGCCGGAGATACGCAGTATTTT.

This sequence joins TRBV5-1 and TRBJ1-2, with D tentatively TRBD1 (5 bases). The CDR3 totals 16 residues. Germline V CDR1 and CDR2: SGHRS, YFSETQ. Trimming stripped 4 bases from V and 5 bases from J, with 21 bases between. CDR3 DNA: TGCGCCAGCAGCCTCAAAGGAGGGGCGACAGATTATGGCTACACCTTC. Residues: CASSLKGGATDYGYTF.

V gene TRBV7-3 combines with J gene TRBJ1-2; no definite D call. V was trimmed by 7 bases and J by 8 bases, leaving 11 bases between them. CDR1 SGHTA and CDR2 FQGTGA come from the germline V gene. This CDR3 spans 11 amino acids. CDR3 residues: CASTDRGGYTF. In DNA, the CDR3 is TGTGCCAGCACCGACCGCGGCGGCTACACCTTC.

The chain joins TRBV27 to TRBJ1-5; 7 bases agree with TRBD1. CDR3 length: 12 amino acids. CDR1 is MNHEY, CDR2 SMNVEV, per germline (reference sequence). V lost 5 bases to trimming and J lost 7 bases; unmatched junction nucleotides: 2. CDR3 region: CASSEQGQPQHF. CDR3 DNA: TGTGCCAGCAGTGAACAGGGGCAGCCCCAGCATTTT.

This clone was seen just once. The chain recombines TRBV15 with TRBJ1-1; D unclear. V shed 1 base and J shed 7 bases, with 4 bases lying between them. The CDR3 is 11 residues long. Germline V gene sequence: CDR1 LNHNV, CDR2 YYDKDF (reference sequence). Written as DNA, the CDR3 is TGTGCCACCAGCAGAGGAGGTGAAGCTTTCTTT. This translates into CATSRGGEAFF.

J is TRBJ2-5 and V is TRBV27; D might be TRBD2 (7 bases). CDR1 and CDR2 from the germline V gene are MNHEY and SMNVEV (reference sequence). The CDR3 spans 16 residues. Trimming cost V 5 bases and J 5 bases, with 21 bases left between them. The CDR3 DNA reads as TGTGCCAGCAGTCCCGCTAGGAGGGGGGGTACTGAGACCCAGTACTTC. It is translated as CASSPARRGGTETQYF.

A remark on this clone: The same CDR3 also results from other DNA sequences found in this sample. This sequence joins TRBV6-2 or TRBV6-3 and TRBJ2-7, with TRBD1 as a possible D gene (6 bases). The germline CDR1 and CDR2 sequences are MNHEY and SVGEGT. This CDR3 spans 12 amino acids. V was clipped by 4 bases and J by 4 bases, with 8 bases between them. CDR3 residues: CASSLQGYEQYF. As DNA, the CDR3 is TGTGCCAGCAGTTTACAGGGTTACGAGCAGTACTTC.

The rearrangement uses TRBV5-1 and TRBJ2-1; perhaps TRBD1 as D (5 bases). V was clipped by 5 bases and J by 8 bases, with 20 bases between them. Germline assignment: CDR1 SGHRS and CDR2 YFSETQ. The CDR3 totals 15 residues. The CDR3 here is CASSSRTGPSDEQFF. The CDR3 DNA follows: TGCGCCAGCAGTTCTCGTACAGGCCCGAGCGATGAGCAGTTCTTC.

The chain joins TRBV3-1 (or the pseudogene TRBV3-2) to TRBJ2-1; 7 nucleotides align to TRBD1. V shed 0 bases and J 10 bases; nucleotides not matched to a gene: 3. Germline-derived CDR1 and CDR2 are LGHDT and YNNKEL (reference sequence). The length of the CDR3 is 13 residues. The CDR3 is CASSQETGTEQFF. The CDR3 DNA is TGTGCCAGCAGCCAAGAGACAGGGACCGAGCAGTTCTTC.

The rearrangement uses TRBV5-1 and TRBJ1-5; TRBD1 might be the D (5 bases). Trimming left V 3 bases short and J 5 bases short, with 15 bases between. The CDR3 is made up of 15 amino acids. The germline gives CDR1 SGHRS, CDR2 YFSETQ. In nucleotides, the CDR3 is TGCGCCAGCAGCTCGGGACTTCTGTCGGATCAGCCCCAGCATTTT. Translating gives CASSSGLLSDQPQHF.

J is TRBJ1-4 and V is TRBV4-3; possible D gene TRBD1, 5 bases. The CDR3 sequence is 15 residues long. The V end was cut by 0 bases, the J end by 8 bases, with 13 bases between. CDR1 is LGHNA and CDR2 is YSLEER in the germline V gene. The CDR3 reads CASSQDFGGEEKLFF. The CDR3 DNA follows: TGCGCCAGCAGCCAAGATTTCGGGGGGGAAGAAAAACTGTTTTTT.

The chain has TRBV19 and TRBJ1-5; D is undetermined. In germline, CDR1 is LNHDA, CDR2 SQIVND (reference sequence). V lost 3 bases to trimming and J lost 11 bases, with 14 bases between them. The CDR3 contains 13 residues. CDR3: CASSIIYMEAQHF. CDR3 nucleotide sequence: TGTGCCAGTAGTATCATCTATATGGAGGCCCAGCATTTT.

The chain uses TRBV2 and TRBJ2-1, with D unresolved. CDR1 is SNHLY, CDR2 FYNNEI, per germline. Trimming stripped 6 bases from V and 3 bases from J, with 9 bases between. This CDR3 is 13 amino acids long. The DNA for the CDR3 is TGTGCCAGCAGGATTACAGTCTACAATGAGCAGTTCTTC. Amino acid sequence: CASRITVYNEQFF.

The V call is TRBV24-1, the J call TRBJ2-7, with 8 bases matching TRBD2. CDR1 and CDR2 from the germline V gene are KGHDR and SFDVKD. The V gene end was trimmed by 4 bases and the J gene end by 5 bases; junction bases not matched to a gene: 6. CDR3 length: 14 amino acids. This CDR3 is CATSEAGGPHEQYF. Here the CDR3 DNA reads TGTGCCACCAGTGAGGCGGGAGGACCCCACGAGCAGTACTTC.

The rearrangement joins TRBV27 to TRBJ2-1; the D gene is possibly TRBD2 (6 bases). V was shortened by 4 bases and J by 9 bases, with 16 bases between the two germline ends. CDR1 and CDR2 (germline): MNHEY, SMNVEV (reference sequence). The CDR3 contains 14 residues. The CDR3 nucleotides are TGTGCCAGCAGTTGGGTGGGGCTGGGGGGTGAGCAGTTCTTC. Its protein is CASSWVGLGGEQFF.

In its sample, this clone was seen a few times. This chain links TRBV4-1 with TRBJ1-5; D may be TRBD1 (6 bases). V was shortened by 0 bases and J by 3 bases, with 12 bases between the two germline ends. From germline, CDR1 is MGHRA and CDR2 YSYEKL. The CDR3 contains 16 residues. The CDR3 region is CASSQDRGGFNQPQHF. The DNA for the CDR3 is TGCGCCAGCAGCCAAGACAGGGGCGGGTTCAATCAGCCCCAGCATTTT.

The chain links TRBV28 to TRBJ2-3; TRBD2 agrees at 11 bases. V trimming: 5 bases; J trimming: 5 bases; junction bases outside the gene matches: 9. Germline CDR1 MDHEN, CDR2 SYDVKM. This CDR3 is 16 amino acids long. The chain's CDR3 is CASSLMTSGEIDTQYF. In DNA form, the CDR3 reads TGTGCCAGCAGTCTAATGACTAGCGGGGAGATAGATACGCAGTATTTT.

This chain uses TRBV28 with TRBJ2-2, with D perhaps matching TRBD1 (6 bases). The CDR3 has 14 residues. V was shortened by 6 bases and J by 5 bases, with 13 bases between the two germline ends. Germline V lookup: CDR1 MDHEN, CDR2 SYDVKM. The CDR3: CASRSRGGTGELFF. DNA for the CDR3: TGTGCCAGCAGGTCCAGAGGGGGTACCGGGGAGCTGTTTTTT.

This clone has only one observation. CDR3 region: CASSFQKGRGYTF. Here the CDR3 DNA reads TGTGCCAGCAGTTTCCAAAAGGGGCGAGGCTACACCTTC. The chain carries TRBV12-3 or TRBV12-4 and TRBJ1-2; a possible D gene is TRBD1 (5 bases). Trimming stripped 3 bases from V and 8 bases from J, with 13 bases between. This CDR3 is 13 amino acids long.

In DNA form, the CDR3 reads TGTGCCAGCAGGTCGGCCGGGACAGGGAATGAAAAACTGTTTTTT. Translated: CASRSAGTGNEKLFF. This sequence joins TRBV28 and TRBJ1-4; 9 nucleotides align to TRBD1. The CDR3 length is 15 residues. Germline loops: CDR1 MDHEN, CDR2 SYDVKM. The ends lost 6 bases at V and 5 bases at J; junction bases unmatched: 7.

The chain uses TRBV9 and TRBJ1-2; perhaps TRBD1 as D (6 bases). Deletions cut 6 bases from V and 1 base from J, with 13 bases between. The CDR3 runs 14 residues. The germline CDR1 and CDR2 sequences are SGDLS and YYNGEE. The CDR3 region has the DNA TGTGCCAGCACCAACAGGGATGATAACTATGGCTACACCTTC. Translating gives CASTNRDDNYGYTF.